The source of this T cell receptor (beta chain) is a study of Graves' ophthalmopathy and Graves' hyperthyroidism. V was clipped by 1 base and J by 6 bases, with 10 bases between them. The CDR3 runs to 15 residues. CDR1 is SEHNR, CDR2 FQNEAQ, per germline (reference sequence). This clonotype was found many times. Antigen specificity is unknown. The TCR beta CDR3 regions underwent amplification from RNA transcripts. An initial RT-PCR round employing HTBI primers preceded a second-round multiplex PCR. Each CDR3 protein gets one entry after TCRdb re-called the multiplex PCR reads with MiXCR. The table has roughly 500,000 distinct CDR3 sequences, 14% seen once. Broader study findings: In blood appeared most of the expanded thyroid clonotypes whose frequency exceeded 0.001.

PBMCs were isolated by Ficoll-Paque density gradient centrifugation, using 8 to 10 ml of fresh peripheral blood as the starting material. V and J are TRBV7-9 and TRBJ1-6; D uncertain. This TCR came from a woman aged 25 to 39 with Graves' ophthalmopathy. Sequencing was performed on blood. In DNA, the CDR3 is TGTGCCAGCAGCTTAGTAACGCAGCTTAATTCACCCCTCCACTTT. It yields the protein CASSLVTQLNSPLHF.